This TCR beta chain was sequenced in a study of blood T cell repertoires in COVID-19. The wider study: Acute and convalescent COVID-19 specimens originated in the United States, Italy and Spain. Sources were T cells, B-cell-depleted T cells, or PBMCs; the material itself was cDNA or gDNA.

Authors' processing steps: Estimates of nucleated cell counts were drawn from the amplification of reference gene primers. The repertoire was sequenced with immunoSEQ multiplex PCR; TCRdb's copy has only in-frame clones and lacks some. D and trimming come from the DNA, and the V and J calls and clone size come from that table. The repertoire holds 100,000 to 150,000 clones, with about 86% as singletons. Trimming removed 1 base at V and 9 bases at J, with 10 bases between. The CDR3 length is 14 residues. Germline V CDR1 and CDR2: MNHNS, SASEGT. The source of this sequence is a woman between 50 and 59 years old with acute or convalescent COVID-19. Sample: peripheral blood. The chain links TRBV6-1 to TRBJ1-6, with D maybe TRBD1 (5 bases). CDR3 coding DNA: TGTGCCAGCAGTGAAGGGGGGGTAGCTTCACCCCTCCACTTT. Its protein is CASSEGGVASPLHF.